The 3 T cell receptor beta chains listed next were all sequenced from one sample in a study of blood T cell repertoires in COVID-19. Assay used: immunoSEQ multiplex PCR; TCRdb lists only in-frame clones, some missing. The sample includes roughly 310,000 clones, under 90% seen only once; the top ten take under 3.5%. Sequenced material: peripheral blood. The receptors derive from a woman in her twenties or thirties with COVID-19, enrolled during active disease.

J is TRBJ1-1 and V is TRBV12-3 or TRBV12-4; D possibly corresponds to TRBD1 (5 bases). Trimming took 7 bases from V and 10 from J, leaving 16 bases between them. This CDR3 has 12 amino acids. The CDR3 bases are TGTGCCAGCACCTTCCGGGGGGACGTAGCTTTCTTT. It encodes CASTFRGDVAFF.

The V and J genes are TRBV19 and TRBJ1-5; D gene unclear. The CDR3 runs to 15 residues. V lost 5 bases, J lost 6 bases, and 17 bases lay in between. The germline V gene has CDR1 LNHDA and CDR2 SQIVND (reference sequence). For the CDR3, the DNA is TGTGCCAGTAGTTCCCGGCGGGGAGAAACTCAGCCCCAGCATTTT. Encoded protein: CASSSRRGETQPQHF.

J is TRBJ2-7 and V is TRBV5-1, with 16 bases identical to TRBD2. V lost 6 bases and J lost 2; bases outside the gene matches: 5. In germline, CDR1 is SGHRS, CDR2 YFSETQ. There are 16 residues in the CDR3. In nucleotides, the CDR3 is TGCGCCAGCACCATAGGGACTAGCGGGAGGGCCTACGAGCAGTACTTC. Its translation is CASTIGTSGRAYEQYF.